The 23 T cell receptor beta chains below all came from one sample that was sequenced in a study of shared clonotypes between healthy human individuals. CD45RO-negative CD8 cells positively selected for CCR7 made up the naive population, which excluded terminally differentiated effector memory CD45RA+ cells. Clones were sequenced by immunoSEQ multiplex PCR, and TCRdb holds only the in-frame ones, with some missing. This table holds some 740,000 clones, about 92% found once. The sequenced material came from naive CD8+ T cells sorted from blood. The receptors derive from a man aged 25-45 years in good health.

CDR3 in DNA: TGTGCCACCAGCAGAGATACTACCGAAAACATTCAGTACTTC. Its translation is CATSRDTTENIQYF. The rearrangement links TRBV15 to TRBJ2-4; D is undetermined. This CDR3 comprises 14 residues. V was shortened by 0 bases and J by 5 bases, with 8 bases between the two germline ends. Germline-derived CDR1 and CDR2 are LNHNV and YYDKDF (reference sequence).

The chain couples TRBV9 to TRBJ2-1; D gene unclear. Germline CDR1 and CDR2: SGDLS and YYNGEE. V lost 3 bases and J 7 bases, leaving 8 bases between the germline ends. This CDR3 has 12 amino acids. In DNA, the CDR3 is TGTGCCAGCAGCGGCCCCGAGAATGAGCAGTTCTTC. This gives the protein CASSGPENEQFF.

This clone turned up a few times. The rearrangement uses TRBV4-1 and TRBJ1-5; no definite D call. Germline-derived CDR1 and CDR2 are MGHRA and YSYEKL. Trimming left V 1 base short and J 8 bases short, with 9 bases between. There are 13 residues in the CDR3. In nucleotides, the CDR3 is TGCGCCAGCAGCCAAGTCTACACAGAGCCCCAGCATTTT. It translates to CASSQVYTEPQHF.

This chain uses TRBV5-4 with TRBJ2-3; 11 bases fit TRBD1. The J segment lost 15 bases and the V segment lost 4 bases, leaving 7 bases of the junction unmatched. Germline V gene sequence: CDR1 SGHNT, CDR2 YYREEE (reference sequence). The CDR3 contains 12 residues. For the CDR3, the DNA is TGTGCCAGCAGCCAACCGGGACAGGGGGTCTATTTT. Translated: CASSQPGQGVYF.

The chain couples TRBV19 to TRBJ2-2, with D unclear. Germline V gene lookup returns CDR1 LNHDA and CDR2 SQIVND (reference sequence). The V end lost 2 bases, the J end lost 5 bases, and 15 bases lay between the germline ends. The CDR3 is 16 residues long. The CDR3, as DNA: TGTGCCAGTAGTATACTGAGCAGGATGGAGACCGGGGAGCTGTTTTTT. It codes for CASSILSRMETGELFF.

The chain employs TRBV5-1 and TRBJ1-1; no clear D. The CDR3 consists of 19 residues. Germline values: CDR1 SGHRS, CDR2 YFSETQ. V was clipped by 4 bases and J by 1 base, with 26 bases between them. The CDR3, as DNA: TGCGCCAGCAGCCCGGAAAGCGTTGACATCGAAGGTCGGAACACTGAAGCTTTCTTT. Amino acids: CASSPESVDIEGRNTEAFF.

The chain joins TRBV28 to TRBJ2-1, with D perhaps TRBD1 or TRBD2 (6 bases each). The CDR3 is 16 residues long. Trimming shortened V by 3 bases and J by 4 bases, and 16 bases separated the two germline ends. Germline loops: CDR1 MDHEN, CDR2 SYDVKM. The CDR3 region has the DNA TGTGCCAGCAGTTTTGGGGGGCTGGGTGGGTACAATGAGCAGTTCTTC. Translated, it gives CASSFGGLGGYNEQFF.

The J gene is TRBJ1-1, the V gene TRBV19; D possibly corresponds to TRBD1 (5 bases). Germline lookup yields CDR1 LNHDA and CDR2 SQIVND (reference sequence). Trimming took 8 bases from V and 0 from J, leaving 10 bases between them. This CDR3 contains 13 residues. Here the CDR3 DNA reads TGTGCCAGTGAGGAGGGGATGAACACTGAAGCTTTCTTT. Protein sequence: CASEEGMNTEAFF. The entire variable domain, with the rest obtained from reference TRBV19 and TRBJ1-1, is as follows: DGGITQSPKYLFRKEGQNVTLSCEQNLNHDAMYWYRQDPGQGLRLIYYSQIVNDFQKGDIAEGYSVSREKKESFPLTVTSAQKNPTAFYLCASEEGMNTEAFFGQGTRLTVV.

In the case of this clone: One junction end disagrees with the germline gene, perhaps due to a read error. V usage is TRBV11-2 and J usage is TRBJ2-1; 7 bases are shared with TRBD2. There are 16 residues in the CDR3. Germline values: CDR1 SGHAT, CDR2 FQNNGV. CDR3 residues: CASSLEQSGNHNEQFF. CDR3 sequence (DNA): TGTGCCAGCAGCCTAGAACAAAGCGGGAACCACAATGAGCAGTTCTTC.

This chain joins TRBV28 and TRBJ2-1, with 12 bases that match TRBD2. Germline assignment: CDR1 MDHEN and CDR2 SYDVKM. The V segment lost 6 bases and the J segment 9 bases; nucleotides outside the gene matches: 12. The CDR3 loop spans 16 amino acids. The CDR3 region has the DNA TGTGCCAGCAGGCATCCTCTAGCGGGAGGGCCAGGTGAGCAGTTCTTC. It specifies CASRHPLAGGPGEQFF.

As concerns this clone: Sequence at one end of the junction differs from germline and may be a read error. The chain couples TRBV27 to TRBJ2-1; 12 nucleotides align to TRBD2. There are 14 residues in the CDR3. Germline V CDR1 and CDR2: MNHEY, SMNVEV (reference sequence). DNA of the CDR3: TGTGCCAGCGGTTTAGGACTAGCGGGAAATGAGCAGTTCTTC. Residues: CASGLGLAGNEQFF.

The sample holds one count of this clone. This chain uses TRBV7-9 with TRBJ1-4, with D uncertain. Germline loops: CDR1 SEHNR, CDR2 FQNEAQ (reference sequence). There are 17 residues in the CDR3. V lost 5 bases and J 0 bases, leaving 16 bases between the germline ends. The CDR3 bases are TGTGCCAGCAGCGATCCTAAGGAACACGCAACTAATGAAAAACTGTTTTTT. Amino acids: CASSDPKEHATNEKLFF.

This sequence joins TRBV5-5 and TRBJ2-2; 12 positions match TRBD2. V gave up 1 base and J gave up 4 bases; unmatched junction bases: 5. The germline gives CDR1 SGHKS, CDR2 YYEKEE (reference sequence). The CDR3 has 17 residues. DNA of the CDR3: TGTGCCAGCAGCTTGACCCTACTAGCGGGAGGCACCGGGGAGCTGTTTTTT. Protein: CASSLTLLAGGTGELFF.

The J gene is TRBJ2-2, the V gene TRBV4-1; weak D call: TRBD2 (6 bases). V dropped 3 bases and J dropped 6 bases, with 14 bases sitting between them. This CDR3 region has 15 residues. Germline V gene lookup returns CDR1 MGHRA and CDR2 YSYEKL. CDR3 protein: CASSHEGGVAGELFF. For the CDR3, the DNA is TGCGCCAGCAGCCACGAAGGCGGGGTCGCCGGGGAGCTGTTTTTT.

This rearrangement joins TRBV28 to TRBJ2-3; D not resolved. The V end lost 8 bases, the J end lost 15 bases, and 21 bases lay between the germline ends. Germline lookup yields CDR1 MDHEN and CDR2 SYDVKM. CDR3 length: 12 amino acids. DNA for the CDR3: TGTGCCAGCCCCACCCTTGGGAATTGCCCTTATTTT. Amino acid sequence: CASPTLGNCPYF.

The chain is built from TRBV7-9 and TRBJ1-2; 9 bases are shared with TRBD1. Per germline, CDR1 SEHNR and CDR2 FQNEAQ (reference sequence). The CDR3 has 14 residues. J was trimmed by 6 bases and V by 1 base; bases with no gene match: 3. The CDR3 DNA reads TGTGCCAGCAGCTTAGGAACAGGGGGCGATGGCTACACCTTC. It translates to CASSLGTGGDGYTF.

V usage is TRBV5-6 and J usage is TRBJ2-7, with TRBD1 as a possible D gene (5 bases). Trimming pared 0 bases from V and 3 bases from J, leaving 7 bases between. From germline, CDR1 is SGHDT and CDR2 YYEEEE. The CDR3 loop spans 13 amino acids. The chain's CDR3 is CASSLEDSYEQYF. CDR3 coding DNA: TGTGCCAGCAGCTTGGAAGACAGCTACGAGCAGTACTTC.

CDR3 coding DNA: TGTGCCAGTCGGGAACGGGGACTCACAGATACGCAGTATTTT. This sequence encodes CASRERGLTDTQYF. The rearrangement links TRBV19 to TRBJ2-3; the D gene is possibly TRBD2 (6 bases). The germline CDR1 and CDR2 sequences are LNHDA and SQIVND (reference sequence). Trimming stripped 8 bases from V and 2 bases from J, with 14 bases between. This CDR3 has 14 amino acids.

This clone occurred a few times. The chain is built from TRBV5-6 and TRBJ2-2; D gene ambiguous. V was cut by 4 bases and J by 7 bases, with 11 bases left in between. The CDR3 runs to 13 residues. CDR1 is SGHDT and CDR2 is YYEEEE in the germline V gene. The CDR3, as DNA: TGTGCCAGCAGCCCCAGCACTTACGGGGAGCTGTTTTTT. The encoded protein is CASSPSTYGELFF.

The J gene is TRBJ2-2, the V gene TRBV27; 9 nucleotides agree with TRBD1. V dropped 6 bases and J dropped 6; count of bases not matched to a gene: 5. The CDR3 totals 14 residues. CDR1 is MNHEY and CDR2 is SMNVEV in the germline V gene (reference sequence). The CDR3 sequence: CASSRTGVPGELFF. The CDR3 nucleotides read TGTGCCAGCAGCCGGACAGGGGTCCCCGGGGAGCTGTTTTTT.

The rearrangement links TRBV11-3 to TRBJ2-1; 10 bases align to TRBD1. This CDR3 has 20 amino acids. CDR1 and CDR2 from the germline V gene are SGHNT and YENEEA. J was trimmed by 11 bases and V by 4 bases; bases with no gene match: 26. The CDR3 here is CASSSFDGTGVIGSPQKQFF. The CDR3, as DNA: TGTGCCAGCAGCTCCTTCGATGGGACAGGGGTAATAGGCTCTCCCCAAAAGCAGTTCTTC.

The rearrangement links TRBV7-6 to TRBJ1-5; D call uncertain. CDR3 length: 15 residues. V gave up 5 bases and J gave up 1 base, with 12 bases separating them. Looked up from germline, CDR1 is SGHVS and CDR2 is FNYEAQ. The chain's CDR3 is CASSPDMSSNQPQHF. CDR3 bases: TGTGCCAGCAGCCCCGACATGTCCAGCAATCAGCCCCAGCATTTT. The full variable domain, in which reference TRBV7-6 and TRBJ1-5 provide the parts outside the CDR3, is GAGVSQSPRYKVTKRGQDVALRCDPISGHVSLYWYRQALGQGPEFLTYFNYEAQQDKSGLPNDRFSAERPEGSISTLTIQRTEQRDSAMYRCASSPDMSSNQPQHFGDGTRLSIL.

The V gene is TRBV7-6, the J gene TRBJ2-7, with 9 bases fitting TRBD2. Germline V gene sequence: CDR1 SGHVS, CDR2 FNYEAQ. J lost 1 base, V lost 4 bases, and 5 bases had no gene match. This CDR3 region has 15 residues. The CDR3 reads CASSSTSGPSYEQYF. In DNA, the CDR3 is TGTGCCAGCAGCTCGACTAGCGGTCCTTCCTACGAGCAGTACTTC.